These T cell receptor beta chains were read from a single sample in a study of blood T cells in healthy people across ages. TCRdb used MiXCR to reprocess the 5' RACE reads, holding one entry per CDR3 protein. The sample holds approximately 800,000 distinct CDR3 sequences, roughly 25% seen once. This sample also belongs to another study, concerning T cells of mothers and their children.

Sequencing was carried out using blood. Every receptor here comes from a boy younger than 18 in good health. Both conserved end residues are part of each CDR3. A D gene is named only where the DNA matches it firmly. Rows may omit the clone size; those that give it use once, few, many or a size class.

TRBV7-9,TRBJ2-5,-,-,TGTGCCAGCAGCCCCCGGCAGGGGGGAACCCAAGAGACCCAGTACTTC,CASSPRQGGTQETQYF
TRBV11-2,TRBJ2-7,TRBD2,-,TGTGCCAGCAGCTCTGCTAGCGGTGACTCCTACGAGCAGTACTTC,CASSSASGDSYEQYF
TRBV9,TRBJ2-7,-,-,TGTGCCAGCAGCGTAGATCGGGGGGAGCAGTACTTC,CASSVDRGEQYF
TRBV2,TRBJ2-7,-,-,TGTGCCAGCAGTGAAACGGGATCTGCCTACGAGCAGTACTTC,CASSETGSAYEQYF
TRBV29-1,TRBJ2-7,-,-,TGCAGCGTTGTGAGCAGAAATTACGAGCAGTACTTC,CSVVSRNYEQYF
TRBV9,TRBJ2-7,TRBD1,few,TGTGCCAGCAGCGTGGCGACAGGGCCTAGCTACGAGCAGTACTTC,CASSVATGPSYEQYF
TRBV7-9,TRBJ2-5,TRBD1,-,TGTGCCAGCAGCTCGCCGTGGACAGGGATACCCGAGACCCAGTACTTC,CASSSPWTGIPETQYF
TRBV7-2,TRBJ2-5,-,-,TGTGCCAGCAGCCCAGAGGGGGTTAAGACCCAGTACTTC,CASSPEGVKTQYF
TRBV29-1,TRBJ1-5,-,-,TGCAGCGTGCAACTAGCGGGAGTGGGAGATACGCAGCATTTT,CSVQLAGVGDTQHF
TRBV7-9,TRBJ2-3,-,few,TGTGCCAGCAGCGTGCCGGGTCCTTCTCCTGGAGATACGCAGTATTTT,CASSVPGPSPGDTQYF
TRBV7-2,TRBJ2-7,-,-,TGTGCCAGCAGCCCCAGGTCCAACTACGAGCAGTACTTC,CASSPRSNYEQYF
TRBV24-1,TRBJ1-3,-,-,TGTGCCACCAGCCCGGCAGACGGAAACACCATATATTTT,CATSPADGNTIYF
TRBV28,TRBJ1-4,TRBD1,-,TGTGCCTGCCGGGGACAGGGGGCAACTAATGAAAAACTGTTTTTT,CACRGQGATNEKLFF
TRBV12-3/TRBV12-4,TRBJ2-3,TRBD2,-,TGTGCCAGCAGTTCGCTAGGGCGGGAGATAGGCACAGATACGCAGTATTTT,CASSSLGREIGTDTQYF
TRBV6-5,TRBJ2-7,TRBD2,-,TGTGCCAGCAGTTACAGTGCACTAGCGGTATACGAGCAGTACTTC,CASSYSALAVYEQYF
TRBV29-1,TRBJ1-4,-,few,TGCAGCGTTGAAGATAACGAAAAACTGTTTTTT,CSVEDNEKLFF
TRBV29-1,TRBJ2-7,-,many,TGCAGCGGCCAAACCAGGACGGACCCCCGATACTACGAGCAGTACTTC,CSGQTRTDPRYYEQYF
TRBV4-1,TRBJ2-5,-,few,TGCGCCAGCAGCAAAGGGGCAGGCCAAGAGACCCAGTACTTC,CASSKGAGQETQYF
TRBV20-1,TRBJ2-6,-,few,TGCAGTGCTAGGTTCAGTACTTACTCTGGGGCCAACGTCCTGACTTTC,CSARFSTYSGANVLTF
TRBV29-1,TRBJ2-5,-,-,TGCAGCGTTGAAGATTATTGGACAGAACAAGAGACCCAGTACTTC,CSVEDYWTEQETQYF
TRBV6-6,TRBJ2-7,TRBD2,-,TGTGCCAGCAGGTTGTCTAGCGGGGAGACCTACGAGCAGTACTTC,CASRLSSGETYEQYF
TRBV6-2/TRBV6-3,TRBJ1-1,-,-,TGTGCCAGCAGTCGACGGGGGGGTTCTACTGAAGCTTTCTTT,CASSRRGGSTEAFF
TRBV20-1,TRBJ1-1,-,-,TGCAGTCCCGTACAGGGCCTGAACACTGAAGCTTTCTTT,CSPVQGLNTEAFF
TRBV5-1,TRBJ1-2,-,-,TGCGCCAGCAGCTTGGTGCTCGGGGATGGCTACACCTTC,CASSLVLGDGYTF
TRBV6-2/TRBV6-3,TRBJ2-1,-,few,TGTGCCAGCAGTTATATAGCCGCCTATGAGCAGTTCTTC,CASSYIAAYEQFF
TRBV3-1,TRBJ1-1,-,few,TGTGCCAGCAGCCAAGATGTAGACACTGAAGCTTTCTTT,CASSQDVDTEAFF
TRBV28,TRBJ1-2,TRBD1,-,TGTGCCAGCAGCCTGCCCCAGGGGGCTTATGGCTACACCTTC,CASSLPQGAYGYTF
TRBV4-3,TRBJ2-7,TRBD2,-,TGCGCCAGCAGCCCGGCAGGCGCTAGCGGGAGATTCTACGAGCAGTACTTC,CASSPAGASGRFYEQYF
TRBV7-2,TRBJ2-1,TRBD2,few,TGTGCCAGCAGCTTAGACGGCGGGAGACGGAATGAGCAGTTCTTC,CASSLDGGRRNEQFF
TRBV29-1,TRBJ2-1,TRBD2,few,TGCAGCGTGGAGACTAGCGGGAGGGTGATAAATGAGCAGTTCTTC,CSVETSGRVINEQFF
TRBV3-1,TRBJ2-1,-,few,TGTGCCAGCAGCCCCCGAAGGGACTTCCCCGAGCAGTTCTTC,CASSPRRDFPEQFF
TRBV25-1,TRBJ2-6,-,few,TGTGCCAGCAGTGAAAGAGACTCTGGGGCCAACGTCCTGACTTTC,CASSERDSGANVLTF
TRBV10-3,TRBJ2-7,TRBD1,few,TGTGCCATCAGCGAACAGGGGGCGATCTACGAGCAGTACTTC,CAISEQGAIYEQYF
TRBV27,TRBJ1-1,-,-,TGTGCCAGCAGTTTATCTCAGGGGTACTGGGGGGACACTGAAGCTTTCTTT,CASSLSQGYWGDTEAFF
TRBV7-3,TRBJ2-7,-,many,TGTGCCAGCAGCTTACAGGGGGGCCCCTACGAGCAGTACTTC,CASSLQGGPYEQYF
TRBV3-1,TRBJ2-6,-,-,TGTGCCAGCCGGCCCCACTCATCTGGGGCCAACGTCCTGACTTTC,CASRPHSSGANVLTF
TRBV4-1,TRBJ1-2,-,-,TGCGCCAGCAGCCGGAAGGGTGCCAGCGCTAACTATGGCTACACCTTC,CASSRKGASANYGYTF
TRBV20-1,TRBJ2-7,-,-,TGCAGTGCCCCGGGACCGCAAACCTACGAGCAGTACTTC,CSAPGPQTYEQYF
TRBV20-1,TRBJ1-3,-,-,TGCAGTGCTAGAGAGGGTAGCTCTGGAAACACCATATATTTT,CSAREGSSGNTIYF
TRBV11-2,TRBJ2-1,-,few,TGTGCCAGCAGCTTAGAGTTGGCGCCTTACAATGAGCAGTTCTTC,CASSLELAPYNEQFF
TRBV7-2,TRBJ2-3,-,-,TGTGCCAGCAGCTCCCCTAGACCGTCCACAGATACGCAGTATTTT,CASSSPRPSTDTQYF
TRBV28,TRBJ2-7,TRBD1,few,TGTGCCAGCAGTGGGGACAGGGAAGCTACGAGGCAGTACTTC,CASSGDREATRQYF
TRBV20-1,TRBJ1-4,-,-,TGCAGTGCCTCACTAGGGACAACTAATGAAAAACTGTTTTTT,CSASLGTTNEKLFF
TRBV3-1,TRBJ2-5,-,-,TGTGCCAGCAGCCAAGGCTGGGCTAGCGCCGCCCAAGAGACCCAGTACTTC,CASSQGWASAAQETQYF
TRBV9,TRBJ1-1,TRBD1,few,TGTGCCAGCAGCGCCCTCCCGGGGACAGGGATGATGGACACTGAAGCTTTCTTT,CASSALPGTGMMDTEAFF
TRBV20-1,TRBJ2-7,TRBD1,-,TGCAGTGCTGCGTTCCTCCGGGACAGGGTAGGAACTACTTCTTCCTACGAGCAGGACTTC,CSAAFLRDRVGTTSSYEQDF
TRBV4-1,TRBJ2-1,-,few,TGCGCCAGCAGCCGTGGACTATTCAACAATGAGCAGTTCTTC,CASSRGLFNNEQFF
TRBV29-1,TRBJ2-1,TRBD2,-,TGCAGCGTTAGCGGACTAGCGGGGGGGCCTCCCCTCAATGAGCAGTTCTTC,CSVSGLAGGPPLNEQFF
TRBV20-1,TRBJ2-7,-,-,TGCAGTGCTACCTTGAGGGTAGGGGTCAACGAGCAGTACTTC,CSATLRVGVNEQYF
TRBV4-3,TRBJ1-5,-,few,TGCGCCAGCAGCCAAGAATGGGGCAGGTCGGGTCAGCCCCAGCATTTT,CASSQEWGRSGQPQHF
TRBV20-1,TRBJ1-2,-,-,TGCAGTGCCCCACAGGGACTTAACTATGGCTACACCTTC,CSAPQGLNYGYTF